What follows are 8 T cell receptor beta chains derived from one specimen sequenced in a study of T cell responses to AZD1222 COVID-19 vaccine. This table comes from immunoSEQ multiplex PCR, and its TCRdb copy is limited to in-frame clones, with some not included. The table lists some 120,000 clones, roughly 90% of them singletons, with 1.1% in the top ten. The specimen comprised peripheral blood, sampled on day 0 of AZD1222 vaccination. The receptors were sampled from an adult in good health.

The chain couples TRBV27 to TRBJ2-7, with 9 bases identical to TRBD1. The trim removed 2 bases at V and 4 bases at J, leaving 6 bases unmatched. The CDR3 length is 15 residues. Germline assignment: CDR1 MNHEY and CDR2 SMNVEV (reference sequence). In nucleotides, the CDR3 is TGTGCCAGCAGTTTAAAGGGACAGGGAGGTTACGAGCAGTACTTC. Encoded protein: CASSLKGQGGYEQYF.

The table lists this clone with a few counts. V usage is TRBV7-6 and J usage is TRBJ2-2, with D hard to call. This CDR3 is 17 amino acids long. The germline gives CDR1 SGHVS, CDR2 FNYEAQ. Between the trimmed V and J ends, which lost 1 base and 3 bases, there was a span of 15 bases. For the CDR3, the DNA is TGTGCCAGCAGCTTAGATCGGCCGATCCCCCACACCGGGGAGCTGTTTTTT. Amino acid sequence: CASSLDRPIPHTGELFF.

The gene calls are TRBV5-1 and TRBJ1-4; D possibly corresponds to TRBD1 (5 bases). The CDR3 length is 15 residues. V shed 0 bases and J shed 5 bases, with 11 bases lying between them. Germline CDR1 and CDR2: SGHRS and YFSETQ. The CDR3 nucleotides are TGCGCCAGCAGCTTGGTGGGGACCAGGAATGAAAAACTGTTTTTT. Amino acid sequence: CASSLVGTRNEKLFF.

This clone was observed a single time. This chain uses TRBV5-1 with TRBJ2-1; perhaps TRBD2 as D (5 bases). Germline V gene data show CDR1 as SGHRS and CDR2 as YFSETQ. This CDR3 is 15 amino acids long. Trimming pared 4 bases from V and 4 bases from J, leaving 15 bases between. CDR3 sequence: CASSPGPSGYNEQFF. DNA of the CDR3: TGCGCCAGCAGCCCTGGTCCGAGCGGTTACAATGAGCAGTTCTTC. Drawing the rest from reference TRBV5-1 and TRBJ2-1, the complete variable domain is KAGVTQTPRYLIKTRGQQVTLSCSPISGHRSVSWYQQTPGQGLQFLFEYFSETQRNKGNFPGRFSGRQFSNSRSEMNVSTLELGDSALYLCASSPGPSGYNEQFFGPGTRLTVL.

The chain is built from TRBV5-8 and TRBJ2-7; a possible D gene is TRBD1 (6 bases). V shed 0 bases and J shed 5 bases, with 15 bases lying between them. The CDR3 length is 15 residues. Germline CDR1 is SGHTS and CDR2 is YDEGEE. Here the CDR3 DNA reads TGTGCCAGCAGCTTGGCCAGGGGTACAAGGCACGAGCAGTACTTC. Translating gives CASSLARGTRHEQYF.

This chain connects TRBV7-8 to TRBJ2-1, with D perhaps matching TRBD2 (5 bases). Germline V lookup: CDR1 SGHVS, CDR2 FQNEAQ. CDR3 length: 14 residues. The V and J ends lost 1 base and 12 bases respectively, with 16 bases between them. CDR3 sequence: CASSLEGSPRGQFF. As DNA, the CDR3 is TGTGCCAGCAGCTTAGAGGGTAGTCCTCGGGGGCAGTTCTTC.

The chain carries TRBV9 and TRBJ2-3; no clear D. The CDR3 spans 17 residues. From germline, CDR1 is SGDLS and CDR2 YYNGEE. The V end lost 0 bases, the J end lost 2 bases, and 16 bases lay between the germline ends. CDR3 coding DNA: TGTGCCAGCAGCGTAGTATTCGCCCGTGCCCTCACAGATACGCAGTATTTT. It is translated as CASSVVFARALTDTQYF.

This clone was observed once. The chain couples TRBV19 to TRBJ1-1; the D gene is possibly TRBD1 (5 bases). The CDR3 runs to 15 residues. The V gene's germline CDR1 is LNHDA and CDR2 SQIVND (reference sequence). V dropped 5 bases and J dropped 2 bases, with 15 bases sitting between them. The CDR3 is CASSLQPGPNTEAFF. The CDR3 DNA is TGTGCCAGTAGTCTTCAACCGGGGCCCAACACTGAAGCTTTCTTT.